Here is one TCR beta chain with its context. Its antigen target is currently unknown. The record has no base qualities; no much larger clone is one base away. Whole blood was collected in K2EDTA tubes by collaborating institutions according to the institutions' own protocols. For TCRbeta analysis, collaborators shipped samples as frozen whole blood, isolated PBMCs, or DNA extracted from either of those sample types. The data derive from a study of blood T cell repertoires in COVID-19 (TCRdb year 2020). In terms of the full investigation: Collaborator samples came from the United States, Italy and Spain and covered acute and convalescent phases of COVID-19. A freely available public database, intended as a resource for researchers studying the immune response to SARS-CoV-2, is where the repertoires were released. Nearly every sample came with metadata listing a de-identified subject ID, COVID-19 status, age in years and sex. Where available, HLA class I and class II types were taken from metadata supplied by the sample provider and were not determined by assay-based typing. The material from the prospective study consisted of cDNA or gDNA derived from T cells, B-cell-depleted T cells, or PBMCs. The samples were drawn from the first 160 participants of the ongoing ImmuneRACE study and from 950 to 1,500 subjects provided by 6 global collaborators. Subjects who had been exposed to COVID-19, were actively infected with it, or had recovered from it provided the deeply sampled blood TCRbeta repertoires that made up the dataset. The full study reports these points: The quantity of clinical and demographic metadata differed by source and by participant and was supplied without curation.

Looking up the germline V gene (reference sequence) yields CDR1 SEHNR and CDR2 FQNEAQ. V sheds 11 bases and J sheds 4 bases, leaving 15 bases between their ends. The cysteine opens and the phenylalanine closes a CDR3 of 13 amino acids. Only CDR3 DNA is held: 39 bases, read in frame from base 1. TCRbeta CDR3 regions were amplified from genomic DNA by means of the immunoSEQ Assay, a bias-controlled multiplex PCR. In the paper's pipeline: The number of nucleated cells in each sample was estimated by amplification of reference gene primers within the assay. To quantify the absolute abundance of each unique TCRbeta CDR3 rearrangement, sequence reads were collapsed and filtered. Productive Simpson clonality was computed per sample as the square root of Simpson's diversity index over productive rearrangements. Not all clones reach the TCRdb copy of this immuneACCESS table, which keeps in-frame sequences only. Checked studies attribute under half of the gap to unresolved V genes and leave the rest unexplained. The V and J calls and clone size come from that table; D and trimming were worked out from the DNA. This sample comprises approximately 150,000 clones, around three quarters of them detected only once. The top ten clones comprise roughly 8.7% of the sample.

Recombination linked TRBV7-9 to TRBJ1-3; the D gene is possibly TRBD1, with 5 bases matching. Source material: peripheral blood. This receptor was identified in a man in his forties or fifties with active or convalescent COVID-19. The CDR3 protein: CASLRGRGNTIYF. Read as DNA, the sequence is TGTGCCTCTTTACGGGGGAGAGGAAACACCATATATTTT. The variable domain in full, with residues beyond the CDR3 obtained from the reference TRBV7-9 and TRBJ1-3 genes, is DTGVSQNPRHKITKRGQNVTFRCDPISEHNRLYWYRQTLGQGPEFLTYFQNEAQLEKSRLLSDRFSAERPKGSFSTLEIQRTEQGDSAMYLCASLRGRGNTIYFGEGSWLTVV.